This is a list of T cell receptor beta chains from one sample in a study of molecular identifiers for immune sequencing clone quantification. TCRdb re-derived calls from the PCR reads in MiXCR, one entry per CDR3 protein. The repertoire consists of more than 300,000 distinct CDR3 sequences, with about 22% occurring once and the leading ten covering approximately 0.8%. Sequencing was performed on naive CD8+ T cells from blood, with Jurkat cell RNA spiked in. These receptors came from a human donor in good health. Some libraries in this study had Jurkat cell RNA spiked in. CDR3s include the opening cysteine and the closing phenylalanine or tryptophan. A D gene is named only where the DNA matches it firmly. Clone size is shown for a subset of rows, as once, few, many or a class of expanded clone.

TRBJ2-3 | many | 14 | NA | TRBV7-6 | TGTGCCAGCTGCCAATTGGGGAGCACAGATACGCAGTATTTT | CASCQLGSTDTQYF
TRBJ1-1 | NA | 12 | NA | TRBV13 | TGTGTCAGCAGCCCCTTGGAAACTGAAGCTTTCTTT | CVSSPLETEAFF
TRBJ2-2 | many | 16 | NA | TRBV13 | TGTGCCAGCAGCTTAGTGGGGACATCGAACACCGGGGAGCTGTTTTTT | CASSLVGTSNTGELFF
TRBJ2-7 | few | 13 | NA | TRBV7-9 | TGTGCCAGCAGCTACTCAGGGTATTACGAGCAGTACTTC | CASSYSGYYEQYF
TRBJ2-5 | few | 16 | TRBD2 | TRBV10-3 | TGTGCCATCAGTGCTGTAGCGGGGGCCGGGATAGAGACCCAGTACTTC | CAISAVAGAGIETQYF
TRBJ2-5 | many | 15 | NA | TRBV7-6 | TGTGCCAGCAGCTCCAGACAGCCGTACCAAGAGACCCAGTACTTC | CASSSRQPYQETQYF
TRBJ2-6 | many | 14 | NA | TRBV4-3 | TGCGCCAGCAGCGGACAGACTGGGGCCAACGTCCTGACTTTC | CASSGQTGANVLTF
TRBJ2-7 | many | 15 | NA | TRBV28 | TGTGCCAGCAGCCACGTTCTAGGTGCCATCGGCGAGCAGTACTTC | CASSHVLGAIGEQYF
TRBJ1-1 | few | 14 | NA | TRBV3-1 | TGTGCCAGCAGCCAAGAGGCTCGTAACACTGAAGCTTTCTTT | CASSQEARNTEAFF
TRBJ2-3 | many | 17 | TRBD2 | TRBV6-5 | TGTGCCAGCAGTTACCGGACTAGCGGGGGGCCCACAGATACGCAGTATTTT | CASSYRTSGGPTDTQYF
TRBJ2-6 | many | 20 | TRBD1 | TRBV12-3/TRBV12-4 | TGTGCCAGCAGTAGCTCCATTTTAGGACAGGGCGTCCCTGGGGCCAACGTCCTGACTTTC | CASSSSILGQGVPGANVLTF
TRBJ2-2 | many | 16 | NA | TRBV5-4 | TGTGCCAGCAGCCCCCAGGGGCCCCTAACACCCGGGGAGCTGTTTTTT | CASSPQGPLTPGELFF
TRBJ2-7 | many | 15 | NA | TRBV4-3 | TGCGCCAGCAGCCAAGCGCCAGGGAGCTCCTACGAGCAGTACTTC | CASSQAPGSSYEQYF
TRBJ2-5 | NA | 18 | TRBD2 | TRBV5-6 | TGTGCCAGCAGCTTAAGGTGGACTAGCGGGGGGGCCCAAGAGACCCAGTACTTC | CASSLRWTSGGAQETQYF
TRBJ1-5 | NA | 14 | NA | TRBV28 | TGTGCCGCAGCCGATGGGCGGGGGAATCAGCCCCAGCATTTT | CAAADGRGNQPQHF
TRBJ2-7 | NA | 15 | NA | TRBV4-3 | TGCGCCAGCAGCCAAGATCGTGGTGAACCCTACGAGCAGTACTTC | CASSQDRGEPYEQYF
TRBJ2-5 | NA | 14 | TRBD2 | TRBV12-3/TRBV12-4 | TGTGCCAGCAGTTTAGGCGGGGGGCCGGAGACCCAGTACTTC | CASSLGGGPETQYF
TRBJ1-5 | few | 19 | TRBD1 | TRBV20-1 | TGCAGTGCTAGCCACAGGGGATCCCAGTACCCATTAAGGAATCAGCCCCAGCATTTT | CSASHRGSQYPLRNQPQHF
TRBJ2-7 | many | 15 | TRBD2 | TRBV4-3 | TGCGCCAGCAGCCCCGGTCTAGCGGGGACCTGGGGGCAGTACTTC | CASSPGLAGTWGQYF
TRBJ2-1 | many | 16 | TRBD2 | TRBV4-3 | TGCGCCAGCAGCCACACTCATCTGACGGCGGGAGGGCCTGAGTTCTTC | CASSHTHLTAGGPEFF
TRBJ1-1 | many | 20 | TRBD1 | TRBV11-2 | TGTGCCAGCAGCTTAGACCACGACAGGGTATTCTCTTTAGAGTTTACTGAAGCTTTCTTT | CASSLDHDRVFSLEFTEAFF
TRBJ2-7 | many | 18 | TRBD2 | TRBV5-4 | TGTGCCAGCACCCAGGGTCCTCCAGCGGGAGTTTTGGCCTACGAGCAGTACTTC | CASTQGPPAGVLAYEQYF